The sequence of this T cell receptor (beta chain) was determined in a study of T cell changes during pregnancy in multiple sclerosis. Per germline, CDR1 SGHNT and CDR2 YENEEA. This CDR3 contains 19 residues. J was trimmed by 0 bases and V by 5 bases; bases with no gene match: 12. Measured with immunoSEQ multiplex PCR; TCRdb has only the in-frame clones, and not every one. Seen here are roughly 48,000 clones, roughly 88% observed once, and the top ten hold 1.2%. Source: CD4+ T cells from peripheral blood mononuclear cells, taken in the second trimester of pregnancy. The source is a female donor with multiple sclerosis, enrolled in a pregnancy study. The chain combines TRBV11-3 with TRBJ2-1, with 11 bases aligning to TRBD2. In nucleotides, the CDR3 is TGTGCCAGCAGCCCAGGGTACGGGACTAGCGGTAGCTCCTACAATGAGCAGTTCTTC. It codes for CASSPGYGTSGSSYNEQFF.